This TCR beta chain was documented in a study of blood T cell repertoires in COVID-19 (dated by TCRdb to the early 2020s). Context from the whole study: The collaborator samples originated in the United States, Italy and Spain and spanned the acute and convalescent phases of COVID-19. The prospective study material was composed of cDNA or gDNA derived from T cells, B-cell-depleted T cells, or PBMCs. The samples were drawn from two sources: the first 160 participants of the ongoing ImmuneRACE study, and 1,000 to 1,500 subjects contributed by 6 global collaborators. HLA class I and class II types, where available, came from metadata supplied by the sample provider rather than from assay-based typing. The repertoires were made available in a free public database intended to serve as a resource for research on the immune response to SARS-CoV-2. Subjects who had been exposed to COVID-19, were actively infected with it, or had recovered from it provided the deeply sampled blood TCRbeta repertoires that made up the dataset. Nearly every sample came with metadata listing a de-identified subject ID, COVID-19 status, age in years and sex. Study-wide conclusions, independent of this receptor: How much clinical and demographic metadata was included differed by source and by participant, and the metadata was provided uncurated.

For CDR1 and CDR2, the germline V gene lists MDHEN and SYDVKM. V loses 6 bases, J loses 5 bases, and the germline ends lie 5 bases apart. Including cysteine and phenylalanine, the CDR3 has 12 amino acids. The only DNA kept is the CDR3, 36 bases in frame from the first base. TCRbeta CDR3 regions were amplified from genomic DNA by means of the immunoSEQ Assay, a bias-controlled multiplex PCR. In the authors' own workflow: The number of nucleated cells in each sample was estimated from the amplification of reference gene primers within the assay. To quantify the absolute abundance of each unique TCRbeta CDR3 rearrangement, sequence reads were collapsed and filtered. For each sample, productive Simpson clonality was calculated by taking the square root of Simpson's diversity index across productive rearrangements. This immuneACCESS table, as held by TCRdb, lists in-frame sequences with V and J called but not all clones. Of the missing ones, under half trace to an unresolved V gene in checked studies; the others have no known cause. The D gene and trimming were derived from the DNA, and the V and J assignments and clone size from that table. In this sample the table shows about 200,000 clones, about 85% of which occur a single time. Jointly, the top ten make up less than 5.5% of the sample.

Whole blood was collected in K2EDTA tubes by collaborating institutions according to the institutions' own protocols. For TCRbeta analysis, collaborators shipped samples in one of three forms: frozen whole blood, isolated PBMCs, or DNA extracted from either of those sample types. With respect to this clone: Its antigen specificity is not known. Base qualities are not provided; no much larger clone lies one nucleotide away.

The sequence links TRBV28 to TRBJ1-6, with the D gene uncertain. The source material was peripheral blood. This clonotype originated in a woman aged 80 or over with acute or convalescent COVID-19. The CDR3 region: CASSRNNSPLHF. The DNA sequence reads TGTGCCAGCAGCCGTAATAATTCACCCCTCCACTTT.